The 2 T cell receptor beta chains presented below share a single source sample, sequenced in a study of shared clonotypes between healthy human individuals. Generated by immunoSEQ multiplex PCR, the TCRdb table keeps only in-frame clones and is missing some. The table has a few million clones, 85% to 95% seen once. The sequencing sample was made of naive CD4+ T cells from PBMCs. Subset of the sample: CD45RA+ positively selected. The receptor set was obtained from a man aged 18 to 29 in good health. Some clones in this sample may be carry-over from other donors' samples.

The chain employs TRBV29-1 and TRBJ1-1, with TRBD1 matching 12 bases. Germline assignment: CDR1 SQVTM and CDR2 ANQGSEA. The CDR3 length is 14 residues. Trimming removed 2 bases from V and 6 bases from J; junction bases left unmatched: 4. CDR3 sequence: CSVERDRGLAEAFF. The CDR3 nucleotides read TGCAGCGTTGAACGGGACAGGGGGCTCGCTGAAGCTTTCTTT.

The chain has TRBV19 and TRBJ2-1, with 8 positions matching TRBD2. Germline V gene lookup returns CDR1 LNHDA and CDR2 SQIVND (reference sequence). The J segment lost 7 bases and the V segment lost 6 bases, leaving 5 bases of the junction unmatched. The CDR3 runs to 13 residues. CDR3 in amino acids: CASRRTGGNEQFF. Written as DNA, the CDR3 is TGTGCCAGTAGAAGGACGGGAGGGAATGAGCAGTTCTTC. Based on the CDR3 plus reference TRBV19 and TRBJ2-1, the full variable domain is DGGITQSPKYLFRKEGQNVTLSCEQNLNHDAMYWYRQDPGQGLRLIYYSQIVNDFQKGDIAEGYSVSREKKESFPLTVTSAQKNPTAFYLCASRRTGGNEQFFGPGTRLTVL.